The 30 T cell receptor beta chains reported below all come from one sample, sequenced in a study of CD8+ T cells in alopecia areata. The sequencing template was cDNA reverse transcribed from extracted RNA. The method was immunoSEQ multiplex PCR; TCRdb's version includes in-frame clones alone and lacks a portion of them. The sample shows 150,000 to 200,000 clones, 58% of them seen only once. This sample's treatment: oral pan-JAK inhibitor, 5-10 mg twice daily. This sample comprised CD4+ T cells sorted from blood, obtained at week 24, from a patient treated with tofacitinib. The receptors originated from a human donor with alopecia areata.

DNA of the CDR3: TGTGCCTGGAGTCCCGGGGGGCCGGGCTACACCTTC. This gives the protein CAWSPGGPGYTF. The gene calls are TRBV30 and TRBJ1-2; the D gene is possibly TRBD1 (6 bases). Germline lookup yields CDR1 GTSNPN and CDR2 SVGIG (reference sequence). This CDR3 is built from 12 residues. The V end was cut by 2 bases, the J end by 8 bases, with 12 bases between.

In this sample, this clone turned up a few times. The chain joins TRBV30 to TRBJ2-1, with 10 bases fitting TRBD2. Trimming removed 0 bases from V and 7 bases from J; junction bases left unmatched: 6. This CDR3 contains 15 residues. CDR1 GTSNPN and CDR2 SVGIG come from the germline V gene (reference sequence). The CDR3 sequence: CAWSVGISGRNEQFF. The CDR3 region has the DNA TGTGCCTGGAGTGTAGGTATTAGCGGGAGGAATGAGCAGTTCTTC.

V gene TRBV27 combines with J gene TRBJ2-7, with TRBD2 matching over 13 bases. Germline assignment: CDR1 MNHEY and CDR2 SMNVEV (reference sequence). The CDR3 is made up of 16 amino acids. V trimming: 4 bases; J trimming: 7 bases; junction bases outside the gene matches: 10. The chain's CDR3 is CASSSVLAGGPKEQYF. The CDR3 nucleotides are TGTGCCAGCAGTTCCGTACTAGCGGGAGGGCCGAAGGAGCAGTACTTC.

The V and J genes are TRBV2 and TRBJ2-1, with 10 bases aligning to TRBD2. Germline CDR1 reads SNHLY; CDR2 reads FYNNEI. The CDR3 extends over 15 amino acids. The V segment lost 6 bases and the J segment 4 bases; nucleotides outside the gene matches: 6. Written as DNA, the CDR3 is TGTGCCAGCAGGCGGCTAGCGGGAGCTTACAATGAGCAGTTCTTC. Residues: CASRRLAGAYNEQFF.

This chain connects TRBV30 to TRBJ2-7; no firm D call. Per germline, CDR1 GTSNPN and CDR2 SVGIG (reference sequence). The V end was cut by 0 bases, the J end by 6 bases, with 9 bases between. The CDR3 is made up of 12 amino acids. Here the CDR3 reads CAWSVSRVEQYF. The CDR3 nucleotides are TGTGCCTGGAGTGTTTCTAGGGTCGAGCAGTACTTC.

The rearrangement links TRBV6-5 to TRBJ2-1; 9 nucleotides match TRBD1. Germline V lookup: CDR1 MNHEY, CDR2 SVGAGI. This CDR3 comprises 15 residues. J lost 3 bases, V lost 6 bases, and 6 bases had no gene match. In DNA form, the CDR3 reads TGTGCCAGCAGCGCCGGGACAGGGATCTACAATGAGCAGTTCTTC. Amino acid sequence: CASSAGTGIYNEQFF.

This rearrangement joins TRBV30 to TRBJ1-2, with TRBD1 matching 8 bases. With 2 bases clipped from V and 8 bases from J, the junction kept 4 bases outside the gene matches. Germline CDR1 reads GTSNPN; CDR2 reads SVGIG (reference sequence). The CDR3 runs 12 residues. CDR3 DNA: TGTGCCTGGAGTCAGGGGGCACGGGGCTACACCTTC. This encodes CAWSQGARGYTF.

The rearrangement joins TRBV7-8 to TRBJ2-1; 13 bases fit TRBD2. This CDR3 contains 17 residues. Germline values: CDR1 SGHVS, CDR2 FQNEAQ. V dropped 5 bases and J dropped 10; count of bases not matched to a gene: 14. The CDR3 sequence is CASSPNPRTSGSQEQFF. The CDR3 region has the DNA TGTGCCAGCAGCCCCAATCCCCGGACTAGCGGGAGCCAAGAGCAGTTCTTC.

V is TRBV29-1 and J is TRBJ1-1, with 7 bases identical to TRBD1. Germline CDR1 and CDR2: SQVTM and ANQGSEA. CDR3 length: 14 residues. The V segment lost 4 bases and the J segment 11 bases; nucleotides outside the gene matches: 16. CDR3 sequence reads: CSVVLEGAQRMAFF. In DNA form, the CDR3 reads TGCAGCGTTGTGTTGGAGGGGGCGCAAAGGATGGCTTTCTTT.

This chain uses TRBV7-6 with TRBJ1-1; D perhaps matches TRBD1 (6 bases). Trimming removed 3 bases from V and 3 bases from J, with 8 bases in between. Germline V gene data show CDR1 as SGHVS and CDR2 as FNYEAQ. The CDR3 has 13 amino acids. CDR3 protein: CASSFNRDTEAFF. In nucleotides, the CDR3 is TGTGCCAGCAGCTTTAACAGGGACACTGAAGCTTTCTTT.

This chain joins TRBV9 and TRBJ2-6; perhaps TRBD1 as D (5 bases). Trimming shortened V by 3 bases and J by 4 bases, and 17 bases separated the two germline ends. Germline V gene data show CDR1 as SGDLS and CDR2 as YYNGEE. The CDR3 is made up of 17 amino acids. DNA for the CDR3: TGTGCCAGCAGCGCCAATATTCGGACATCCGGGGCCAACGTCCTGACTTTC. Protein sequence: CASSANIRTSGANVLTF.

V usage is TRBV6-1 and J usage is TRBJ1-2, with TRBD1 as a possible D gene (5 bases). This CDR3 is built from 14 residues. Germline V lookup: CDR1 MNHNS, CDR2 SASEGT. V shed 5 bases and J shed 2 bases, with 12 bases lying between them. The CDR3 nucleotides are TGTGCCAGCAGTACGACAGCGGGGAACTATGGCTACACCTTC. As protein: CASSTTAGNYGYTF.

This clone has more than one count but fewer than ten. The chain recombines TRBV4-2 with TRBJ1-4; possibly TRBD1 for D (6 bases). The length of the CDR3 is 16 residues. Germline V lookup: CDR1 LGHNA, CDR2 YNFKEQ. V was cut by 0 bases and J by 7 bases, with 15 bases left in between. CDR3 in DNA: TGTGCCAGCAGCCAAGATCGGGGAGGAGGGGGTGAAAAACTGTTTTTT. It translates to CASSQDRGGGGEKLFF.

The gene calls are TRBV30 and TRBJ2-1, with D perhaps TRBD2 (5 bases). Between the trimmed V and J ends, which lost 3 bases and 9 bases, there was a span of 15 bases. This CDR3 has 13 residues. CDR1 and CDR2 (germline): GTSNPN, SVGIG (reference sequence). The CDR3 bases are TGTGCCTGGAGAGGAGGTTTTCCGGTTGAGCAGTTCTTC. Residues: CAWRGGFPVEQFF.

The chain is built from TRBV28 and TRBJ1-5; weak D call: TRBD1 (5 bases). CDR1 and CDR2 from the germline V gene are MDHEN and SYDVKM. Trimming cost V 7 bases and J 7 bases, with 14 bases left between them. The CDR3 length is 13 residues. The CDR3 coding sequence is TGTGCCAGCATCCCAGGGTTGGAACAGCCCCAGCATTTT. It yields the protein CASIPGLEQPQHF. The complete variable domain, with remaining parts taken from reference TRBV28 and TRBJ1-5, reads DVKVTQSSRYLVKRTGEKVFLECVQDMDHENMFWYRQDPGLGLRLIYFSYDVKMKEKGDIPEGYSVSREKKERFSLILESASTNQTSMYLCASIPGLEQPQHFGDGTRLSIL.

The V and J genes are TRBV30 and TRBJ1-6; D uncertain. This CDR3 contains 15 residues. Trimming removed 5 bases at V and 4 bases at J, with 15 bases between. Germline V gene sequence: CDR1 GTSNPN, CDR2 SVGIG (reference sequence). The chain's CDR3 is CAWADPMGYNSPLHF. The CDR3 bases are TGTGCCTGGGCCGATCCGATGGGGTATAATTCACCCCTCCACTTT. Full variable domain (missing parts from reference TRBV30 and TRBJ1-6): SQTIHQWPATLVQPVGSPLSLECTVEGTSNPNLYWYRQAAGRGLQLLFYSVGIGQISSEVPQNLSASRPQDRQFILSSKKLLLSDSGFYLCAWADPMGYNSPLHFGNGTRLTVT.

This clone has a single count. CDR3 in DNA: TGCGCCAGCAGCTACCGACCTAGCGGGAGCTCCTACGAGCAGTACTTC. This gives the protein CASSYRPSGSSYEQYF. V is TRBV4-1 and J is TRBJ2-7; 10 bases fit TRBD2. J lost 0 bases, V lost 5 bases, and 7 bases had no gene match. The CDR3 totals 16 residues. CDR1 and CDR2 from the germline V gene are MGHRA and YSYEKL.

The DNA for the CDR3 is TGTGCCAGTAGGAGACAGGGGCCGAACACTGAAGCTTTCTTT. Translation gives CASRRQGPNTEAFF. The chain couples TRBV19 to TRBJ1-1; the match to TRBD1 covers 8 bases. Germline CDR1 reads LNHDA; CDR2 reads SQIVND (reference sequence). CDR3 length: 14 residues. The ends lost 6 bases at V and 1 base at J; junction bases unmatched: 4.

The V call is TRBV9, the J call TRBJ2-7, with 9 bases that match TRBD1. This CDR3 region has 14 residues. Trimming removed 0 bases from V and 4 bases from J; junction bases left unmatched: 2. In germline, CDR1 is SGDLS, CDR2 YYNGEE. CDR3 sequence (DNA): TGTGCCAGCAGCGTAGACGGACAGGGGTACGAGCAGTACTTC. Its translation is CASSVDGQGYEQYF.

In the case of this clone: The sample carries other DNA sequences with the same CDR3. This chain links TRBV13 with TRBJ2-3; no clear D gene. V dropped 3 bases and J dropped 4 bases, with 2 bases sitting between them. This CDR3 region has 11 residues. Germline CDR1 and CDR2: PRHDT and FYEKMQ (reference sequence). The CDR3 nucleotides read TGTGCCAGCAGCTTGTCAGATACGCAGTATTTT. This encodes CASSLSDTQYF.

This clone is a singleton in its sample. V is TRBV4-3 and J is TRBJ2-1; weak D call: TRBD1 (6 bases). The germline CDR1 and CDR2 sequences are LGHNA and YSLEER. The CDR3 is made up of 12 amino acids. V dropped 8 bases and J dropped 5 bases, with 10 bases sitting between them. CDR3 in DNA: TGCGCCAGCCCGGGACAAGACAATGAGCAGTTCTTC. Translated, it gives CASPGQDNEQFF.

The rearrangement uses TRBV2 and TRBJ1-2; 7 bases are shared with TRBD1. In germline, CDR1 is SNHLY, CDR2 FYNNEI. The length of the CDR3 is 13 residues. The V gene end was trimmed by 8 bases and the J gene end by 8 bases; junction bases not matched to a gene: 11. The DNA of the CDR3 is TGTGCCAGCGATGGACAGGCAGCTCACGGCTACACCTTC. Translated, it gives CASDGQAAHGYTF. Looking up the rest from reference TRBV2 and TRBJ1-2 gives the full variable domain: EPEVTQTPSHQVTQMGQEVILRCVPISNHLYFYWYRQILGQKVEFLVSFYNNEISEKSEIFDDQFSVERPDGSNFTLKIRSTKLEDSAMYFCASDGQAAHGYTFGSGTRLTVV.

The genes are TRBV4-3 and TRBJ2-7; the D gene is possibly TRBD1 (5 bases). Trimming removed 0 bases at V and 4 bases at J, with 16 bases between. Germline V gene sequence: CDR1 LGHNA, CDR2 YSLEER. This CDR3 has 16 residues. The CDR3 spells CASSQDYGRVDYEQYF. CDR3 DNA: TGCGCCAGCAGCCAAGATTACGGCAGGGTTGATTACGAGCAGTACTTC.

The chain couples TRBV27 to TRBJ2-7; the D gene could be TRBD1 or TRBD2 (6 bases each). CDR3 length equals 14 residues. V was trimmed by 3 bases and J by 0 bases, leaving 9 bases between them. The germline gives CDR1 MNHEY, CDR2 SMNVEV (reference sequence). CDR3 DNA sequence: TGTGCCAGCAGTTTCGGGGGCCCCTCCTACGAGCAGTACTTC. This encodes CASSFGGPSYEQYF.

The chain employs TRBV29-1 and TRBJ2-3; a weak D match, TRBD2 (5 bases). The germline CDR1 and CDR2 sequences are SQVTM and ANQGSEA. The CDR3 is 13 amino acids. The ends were cut back, 1 base at V and 10 bases at J, with 15 bases in the middle. CDR3 nucleotide sequence: TGCAGCGTTGAAGGTAGGGCGGGCTTGCCGCAGTATTTT. This gives the protein CSVEGRAGLPQYF.

This clone was seen more than once but under ten times. CDR3 nucleotides: TGTGCCAGCAGCGGTACAGGGGTTGAGCAGTTCTTC. Its protein is CASSGTGVEQFF. V is TRBV9 and J is TRBJ2-1; 7 bases fit TRBD1. The germline V gene encodes CDR1 SGDLS and CDR2 YYNGEE. V lost 3 bases to trimming and J lost 9 bases; unmatched junction nucleotides: 3. This CDR3 region has 12 residues. The whole variable domain, remainder taken from reference TRBV9 and TRBJ2-1, is DSGVTQTPKHLITATGQRVTLRCSPRSGDLSVYWYQQSLDQGLQFLIQYYNGEERAKGNILERFSAQQFPDLHSELNLSSLELGDSALYFCASSGTGVEQFFGPGTRLTVL.

The V gene is TRBV15, the J gene TRBJ1-1; D is unresolved. From germline, CDR1 is LNHNV and CDR2 YYDKDF (reference sequence). Trimming took off 2 bases at V and 3 bases at J, with 13 bases between the two ends. The CDR3 sequence is 15 residues long. The CDR3 here is CATSRSPTVDTEAFF. The CDR3 DNA reads TGTGCCACCAGCAGATCCCCCACAGTCGACACTGAAGCTTTCTTT.

The chain combines TRBV30 with TRBJ2-2, with 14 bases matching TRBD2. Per germline, CDR1 GTSNPN and CDR2 SVGIG (reference sequence). The CDR3 is 18 amino acids. Trimming cost V 2 bases and J 7 bases; bases outside gene matches: 12. CDR3 in amino acids: CAWSPHPGLAGGIGELFF. The CDR3 DNA sequence: TGTGCCTGGAGTCCCCACCCAGGACTAGCGGGAGGAATCGGGGAGCTGTTTTTT.

The V and J genes are TRBV9 and TRBJ2-1; 12 bases align to TRBD2. Trimming removed 5 bases from V and 4 bases from J; junction bases left unmatched: 7. The CDR3 extends over 16 amino acids. From germline, CDR1 is SGDLS and CDR2 YYNGEE. The CDR3 bases are TGTGCCAGCAGTCTCCGGGGGACTAGCGGGTACAATGAGCAGTTCTTC. Its translation: CASSLRGTSGYNEQFF.

This clone was picked up a small number of times. J is TRBJ2-7 and V is TRBV4-1; D remains unclear. The CDR3 consists of 15 residues. V lost 2 bases to trimming and J lost 0 bases, with 11 bases between them. Germline V lookup: CDR1 MGHRA, CDR2 YSYEKL. The CDR3 bases are TGCGCCAGCAGCCAAAACGCAGCTAACTCCTACGAGCAGTACTTC. Protein sequence: CASSQNAANSYEQYF.